The present entry profiles one T cell receptor (beta chain) with its context. This entry is derived from a study of technical replicates of blood from a handful of donors. Sequencing used immunoSEQ multiplex PCR; TCRdb keeps in-frame clones, though not all of them. This sample has about 73,000 clones; 93% occur once, and the top ten carry roughly 0.25%. In germline, CDR1 is MNHNS, CDR2 SASEGT. The germline V and J ends were trimmed by 3 bases and 6 bases, with 21 bases remaining between them. The CDR3 length is 16 residues. Sequences were obtained from T cells isolated from PBMCs. This receptor was obtained from a human donor in good health. This sequence joins TRBV6-1 and TRBJ2-7; D possibly corresponds to TRBD2 (6 bases). The CDR3 DNA is TGTGCCAGCAGTGATGTGGGGGGTCAGAACCTTAGCGAGCAGTACTTC. This codes for CASSDVGGQNLSEQYF.